Listed below are T cell receptor beta chains from one sample, sequenced in a study of cytomegalovirus exposure and HLA in healthy donors. Using immunoSEQ multiplex PCR, the repertoire was profiled, and TCRdb retains in-frame clones only, with some absent. The table lists tens of thousands of clones, approximately 80% of them singletons. Sequenced: PBMCs. The receptors originated from a man younger than 40 in good health and CMV-seronegative. Each CDR3 is given with its conserved first and last residue. A D gene is named only where the DNA matches it firmly. The listing skips clone size in some rows; elsewhere it reads once, few, many or a size class.

abundance: -; j_gene: TRBJ1-1; v_gene: TRBV25-1; d_gene: -; CDR3aa: CASSAGTEAFF; CDR3nt: TGTGCCAGCAGTGCGGGCACTGAAGCTTTCTTT
abundance: -; j_gene: TRBJ2-5; v_gene: TRBV7-9; d_gene: TRBD1; CDR3aa: CASSGDPRGRWETQYF; CDR3nt: TGTGCCAGCAGCGGAGACCCCAGGGGGCGTTGGGAGACCCAGTACTTC
abundance: once; j_gene: TRBJ1-6; v_gene: TRBV5-8; d_gene: -; CDR3aa: CASSLGAFGGSPLHF; CDR3nt: TGTGCCAGCAGCTTGGGGGCGTTCGGGGGTTCACCCCTCCACTTT
abundance: -; j_gene: TRBJ2-3; v_gene: TRBV20-1; d_gene: TRBD2; CDR3aa: CSARGGWAQYF; CDR3nt: TGCAGTGCTAGGGGGGGGTGGGCGCAGTATTTT
abundance: -; j_gene: TRBJ2-7; v_gene: TRBV27; d_gene: TRBD2; CDR3aa: CASSLLAGVHEQYF; CDR3nt: TGTGCCAGCAGTTTACTAGCGGGAGTCCACGAGCAGTACTTC
abundance: few; j_gene: TRBJ1-1; v_gene: TRBV5-4; d_gene: -; CDR3aa: CASSLTGLEAFF; CDR3nt: TGTGCCAGCAGCTTGACTGGGCTTGAAGCTTTCTTT
abundance: -; j_gene: TRBJ2-7; v_gene: TRBV7-9; d_gene: TRBD2; CDR3aa: CASSAVLAADGYF; CDR3nt: TGTGCCAGCAGCGCTGTACTAGCGGCCGATGGGTACTTC
abundance: once; j_gene: TRBJ2-3; v_gene: TRBV7-9; d_gene: TRBD2; CDR3aa: CASSRLAEPPGDTQYF; CDR3nt: TGTGCCAGCAGTCGGCTAGCGGAACCCCCTGGGGATACGCAGTATTTT
abundance: -; j_gene: TRBJ2-1; v_gene: TRBV9; d_gene: TRBD2; CDR3aa: CASSTLGLAGGSSYNEQFF; CDR3nt: TGTGCCAGCAGCACCCTAGGGCTAGCGGGGGGTAGCTCCTACAATGAGCAGTTCTTC
abundance: -; j_gene: TRBJ2-7; v_gene: TRBV9; d_gene: TRBD1; CDR3aa: CASSVGGQGPYEQYF; CDR3nt: TGTGCCAGCAGCGTAGGGGGACAGGGCCCCTACGAGCAGTACTTC
abundance: -; j_gene: TRBJ2-7; v_gene: TRBV7-6; d_gene: -; CDR3aa: CASSLYSGYEQYF; CDR3nt: TGTGCCAGCAGCTTGTATAGTGGCTACGAGCAGTACTTC
abundance: -; j_gene: TRBJ2-1; v_gene: TRBV2; d_gene: -; CDR3aa: CASSAQGGPYNEQFF; CDR3nt: TGTGCCAGCAGCGCACAGGGGGGGCCCTACAATGAGCAGTTCTTC
abundance: -; j_gene: TRBJ1-2; v_gene: TRBV4-3; d_gene: -; CDR3aa: CASSQASGEGPSYGYTF; CDR3nt: TGCGCCAGCAGCCAAGCTTCCGGGGAGGGGCCGAGCTATGGCTACACCTTC
abundance: -; j_gene: TRBJ1-2; v_gene: TRBV5-4; d_gene: TRBD1; CDR3aa: CASSWDRELYGYTF; CDR3nt: TGTGCCAGCAGCTGGGACAGGGAGCTATATGGCTACACCTTC
abundance: -; j_gene: TRBJ1-4; v_gene: TRBV2; d_gene: TRBD1; CDR3aa: CASRGTAQMKSLFF; CDR3nt: TGTGCCAGCAGAGGGACAGCCCAAATGAAAAGTCTGTTTTTT
abundance: -; j_gene: TRBJ2-3; v_gene: TRBV4-3; d_gene: TRBD2; CDR3aa: CASSQGWVAGAIGTDTQYF; CDR3nt: TGCGCCAGCAGCCAAGGTTGGGTAGCGGGAGCTATTGGCACAGATACGCAGTATTTT
abundance: -; j_gene: TRBJ1-3; v_gene: TRBV12-5; d_gene: -; CDR3aa: CASESGGSGNTIYF; CDR3nt: TGTGCTAGTGAGTCGGGTGGCTCTGGAAACACCATATATTTT